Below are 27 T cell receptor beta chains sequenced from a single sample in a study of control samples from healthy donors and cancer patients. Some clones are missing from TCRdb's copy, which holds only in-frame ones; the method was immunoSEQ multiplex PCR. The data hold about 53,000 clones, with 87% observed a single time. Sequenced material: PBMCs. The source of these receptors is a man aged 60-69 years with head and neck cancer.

CDR3 nucleotide sequence: TGTGCCAGCAGCCAAGTGGGCTCCTCCTACAATGAGCAGTTCTTC. Translation gives CASSQVGSSYNEQFF. The V and J genes are TRBV11-3 and TRBJ2-1; D gene unclear. This CDR3 spans 15 amino acids. Germline V gives CDR1 SGHNT, CDR2 YENEEA. The V end lost 5 bases, the J end lost 0 bases, and 11 bases lay between the germline ends.

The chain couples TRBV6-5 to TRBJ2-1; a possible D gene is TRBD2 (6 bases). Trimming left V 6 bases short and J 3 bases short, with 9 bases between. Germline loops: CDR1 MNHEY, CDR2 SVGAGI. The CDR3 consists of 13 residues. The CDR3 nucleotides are TGTGCCAGCAGCGCGGGGTTCTACAATGAGCAGTTCTTC. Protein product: CASSAGFYNEQFF.

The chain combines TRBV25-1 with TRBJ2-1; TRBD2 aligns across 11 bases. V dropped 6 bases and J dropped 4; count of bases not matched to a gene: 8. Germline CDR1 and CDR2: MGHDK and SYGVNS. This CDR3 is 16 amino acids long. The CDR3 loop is CASRTPGLAEYNEQFF. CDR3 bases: TGTGCCAGCAGGACTCCGGGACTAGCGGAATACAATGAGCAGTTCTTC.

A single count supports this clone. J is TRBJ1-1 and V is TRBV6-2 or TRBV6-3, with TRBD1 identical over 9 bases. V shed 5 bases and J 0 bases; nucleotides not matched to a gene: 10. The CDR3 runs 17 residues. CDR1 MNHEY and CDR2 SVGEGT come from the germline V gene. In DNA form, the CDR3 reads TGTGCCAGCAGTACAGTTCCGGGACAGGGAATGAACACTGAAGCTTTCTTT. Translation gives CASSTVPGQGMNTEAFF.

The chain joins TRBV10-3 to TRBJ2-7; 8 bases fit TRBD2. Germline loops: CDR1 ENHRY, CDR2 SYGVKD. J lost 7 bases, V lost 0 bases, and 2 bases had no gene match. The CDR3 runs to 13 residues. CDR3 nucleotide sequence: TGTGCCATCAGTGAGTCCGGGACTAGGGAGCAGTACTTC. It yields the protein CAISESGTREQYF.

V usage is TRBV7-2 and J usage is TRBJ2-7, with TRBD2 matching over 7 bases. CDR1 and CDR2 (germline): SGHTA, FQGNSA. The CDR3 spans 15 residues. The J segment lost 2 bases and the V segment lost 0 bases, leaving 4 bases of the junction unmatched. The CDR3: CASSLAGGVAYEQYF. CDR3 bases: TGTGCCAGCAGCTTAGCGGGGGGGGTGGCCTACGAGCAGTACTTC.

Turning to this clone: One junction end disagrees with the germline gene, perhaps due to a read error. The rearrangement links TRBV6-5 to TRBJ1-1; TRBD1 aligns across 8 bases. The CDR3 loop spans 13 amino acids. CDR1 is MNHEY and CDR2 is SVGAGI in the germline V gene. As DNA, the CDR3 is TGTGCCTGCAGGACAGGGACGAACACTGAAGCTTTCTTT. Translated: CACRTGTNTEAFF.

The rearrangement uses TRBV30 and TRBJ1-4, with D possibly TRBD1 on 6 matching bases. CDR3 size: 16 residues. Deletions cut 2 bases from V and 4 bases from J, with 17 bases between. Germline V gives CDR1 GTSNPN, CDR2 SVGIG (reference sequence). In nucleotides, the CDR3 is TGTGCCTGGAGTTATGGAGGGGGGCGGGTTAATGAAAAACTGTTTTTT. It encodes CAWSYGGGRVNEKLFF.

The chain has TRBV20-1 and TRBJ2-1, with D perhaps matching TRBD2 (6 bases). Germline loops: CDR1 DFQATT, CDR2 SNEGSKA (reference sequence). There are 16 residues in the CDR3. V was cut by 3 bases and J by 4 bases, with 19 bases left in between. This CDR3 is CSASTFVEGRYNEQFF. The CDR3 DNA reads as TGCAGTGCTAGTACCTTCGTGGAGGGTCGGTACAATGAGCAGTTCTTC.

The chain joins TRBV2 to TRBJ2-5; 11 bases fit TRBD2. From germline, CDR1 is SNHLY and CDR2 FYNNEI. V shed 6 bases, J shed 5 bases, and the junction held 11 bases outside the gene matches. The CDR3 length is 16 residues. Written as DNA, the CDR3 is TGTGCCAGCAGCGCCATCGTAGCGGGGGGGCGGGAGACCCAGTACTTC. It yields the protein CASSAIVAGGRETQYF.

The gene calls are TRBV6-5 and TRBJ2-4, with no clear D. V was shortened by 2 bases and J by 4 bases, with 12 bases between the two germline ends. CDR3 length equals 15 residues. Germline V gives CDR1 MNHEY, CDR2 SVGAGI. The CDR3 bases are TGTGCCAGCAGTTACGGTTTGGCAGGAAAAAACATTCAGTACTTC. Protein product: CASSYGLAGKNIQYF.

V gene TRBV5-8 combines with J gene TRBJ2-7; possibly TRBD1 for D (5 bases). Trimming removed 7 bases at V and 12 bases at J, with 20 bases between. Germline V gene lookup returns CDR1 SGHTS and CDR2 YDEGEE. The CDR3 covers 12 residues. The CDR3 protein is CASGASGKMGYF. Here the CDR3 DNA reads TGTGCCAGCGGTGCCTCAGGGAAGATGGGGTACTTC.

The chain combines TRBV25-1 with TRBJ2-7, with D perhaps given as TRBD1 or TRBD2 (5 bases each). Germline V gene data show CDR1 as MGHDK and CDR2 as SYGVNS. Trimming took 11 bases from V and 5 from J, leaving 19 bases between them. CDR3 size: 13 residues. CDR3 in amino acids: CASRGGSLNEQYF. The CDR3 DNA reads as TGTGCCTCCCGGGGCGGCAGCTTGAACGAGCAGTACTTC.

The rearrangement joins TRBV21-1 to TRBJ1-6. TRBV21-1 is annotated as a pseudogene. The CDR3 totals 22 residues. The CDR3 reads CASSTPSPAQGYGSSYNSPLHF. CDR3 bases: TGTGCCAGCAGCACCCCTTCCCCGGCGCAGGGGTACGGGAGCTCCTATAATTCACCCCTCCACTTT.

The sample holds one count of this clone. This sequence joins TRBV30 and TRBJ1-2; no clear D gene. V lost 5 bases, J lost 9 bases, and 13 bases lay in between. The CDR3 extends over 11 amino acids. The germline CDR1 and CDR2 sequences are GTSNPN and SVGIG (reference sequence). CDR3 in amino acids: CAWGLLGRYTF. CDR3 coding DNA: TGTGCCTGGGGTCTCCTTGGTCGCTACACCTTC.

CDR3: CASSLVSGQLAYEQYF. The CDR3 bases are TGCGCCAGCAGCTTGGTATCAGGACAGCTCGCCTACGAGCAGTACTTC. The chain has TRBV5-1 and TRBJ2-7; D possibly corresponds to TRBD1 (6 bases). This CDR3 region has 16 residues. CDR1 is SGHRS, CDR2 YFSETQ, per germline. Trimming pared 0 bases from V and 2 bases from J, leaving 15 bases between.

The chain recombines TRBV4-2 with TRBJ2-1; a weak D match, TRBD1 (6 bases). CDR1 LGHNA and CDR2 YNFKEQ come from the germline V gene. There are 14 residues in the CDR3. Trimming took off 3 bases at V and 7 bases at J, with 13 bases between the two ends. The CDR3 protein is CASSQGNQGNEQFF. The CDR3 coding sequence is TGTGCCAGCAGCCAGGGAAACCAGGGGAATGAGCAGTTCTTC.

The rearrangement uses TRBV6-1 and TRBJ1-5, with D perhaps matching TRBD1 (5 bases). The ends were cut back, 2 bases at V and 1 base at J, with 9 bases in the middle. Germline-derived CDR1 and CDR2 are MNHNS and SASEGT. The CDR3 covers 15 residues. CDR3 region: CASSEQTGSNQPQHF. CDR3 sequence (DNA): TGTGCCAGCAGTGAACAAACAGGAAGCAATCAGCCCCAGCATTTT.

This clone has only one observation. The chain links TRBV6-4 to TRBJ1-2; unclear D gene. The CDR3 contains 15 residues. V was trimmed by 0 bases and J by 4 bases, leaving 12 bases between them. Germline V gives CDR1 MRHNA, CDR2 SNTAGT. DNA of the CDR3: TGTGCCAGCAGTGACTCGAAGCTAGAGACCTATGGCTACACCTTC. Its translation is CASSDSKLETYGYTF.

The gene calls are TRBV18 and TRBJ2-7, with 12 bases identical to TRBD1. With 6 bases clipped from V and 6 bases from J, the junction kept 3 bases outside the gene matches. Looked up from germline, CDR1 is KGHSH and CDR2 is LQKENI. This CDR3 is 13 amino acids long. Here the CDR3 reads CASSPGQGAEQYF. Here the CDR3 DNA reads TGTGCCAGCTCTCCGGGACAGGGGGCCGAGCAGTACTTC.

As DNA, the CDR3 is TGTGCCAGCAGCCCCGGACAGGGTTCGGGCGAGCAGTACTTC. Its translation: CASSPGQGSGEQYF. This chain links TRBV7-3 with TRBJ2-7, with 8 positions matching TRBD1. J was trimmed by 6 bases and V by 5 bases; bases with no gene match: 9. The CDR3 is 14 residues long. Germline V CDR1 and CDR2: SGHTA, FQGTGA. Supplemented by reference TRBV7-3 and TRBJ2-7, the full variable domain reads GAGVSQTPSNKVTEKGKYVELRCDPISGHTALYWYRQSLGQGPEFLIYFQGTGAADDSGLPNDRFFAVRPEGSVSTLKIQRTERGDSAVYLCASSPGQGSGEQYFGPGTRLTVT.

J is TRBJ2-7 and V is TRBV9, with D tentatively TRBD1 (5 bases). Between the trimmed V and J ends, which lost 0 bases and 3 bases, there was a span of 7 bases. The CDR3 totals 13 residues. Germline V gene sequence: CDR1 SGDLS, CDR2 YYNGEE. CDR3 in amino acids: CASSVAQGYEQYF. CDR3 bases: TGTGCCAGCAGCGTAGCTCAGGGCTACGAGCAGTACTTC.

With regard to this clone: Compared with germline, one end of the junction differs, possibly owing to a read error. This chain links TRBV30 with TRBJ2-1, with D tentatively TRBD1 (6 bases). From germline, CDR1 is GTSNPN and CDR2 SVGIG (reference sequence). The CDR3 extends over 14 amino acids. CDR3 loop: CAWSNRASYNGQFF. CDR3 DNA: TGTGCCTGGAGTAACAGGGCCTCCTACAATGGGCAGTTCTTC.

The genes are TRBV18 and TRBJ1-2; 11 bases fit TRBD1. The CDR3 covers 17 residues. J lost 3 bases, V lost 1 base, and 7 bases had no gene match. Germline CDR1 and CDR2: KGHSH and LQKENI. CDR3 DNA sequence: TGTGCCAGCTCACCACAGGGACGGACAGGGGGCGACTATGGCTACACCTTC. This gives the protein CASSPQGRTGGDYGYTF.

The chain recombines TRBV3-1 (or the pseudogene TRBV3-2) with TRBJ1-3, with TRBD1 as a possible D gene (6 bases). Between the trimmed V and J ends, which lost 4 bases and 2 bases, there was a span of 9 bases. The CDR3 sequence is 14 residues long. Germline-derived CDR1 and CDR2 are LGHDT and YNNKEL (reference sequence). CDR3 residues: CASSLGGTGNTIYF. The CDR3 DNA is TGTGCCAGCAGCCTAGGGGGGACTGGAAACACCATATATTTT.

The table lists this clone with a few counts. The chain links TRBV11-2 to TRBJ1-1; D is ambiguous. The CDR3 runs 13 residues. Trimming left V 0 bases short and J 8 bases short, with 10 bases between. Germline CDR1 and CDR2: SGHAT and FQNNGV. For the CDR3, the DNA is TGTGCCAGCAGCTTAGATTTCAGAAAAGAAGCTTTCTTT. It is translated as CASSLDFRKEAFF.

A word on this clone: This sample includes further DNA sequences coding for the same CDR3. CDR3 sequence reads: CASSFGASSYEQYF. The DNA of the CDR3 is TGTGCCAGCAGCTTTGGAGCGAGCTCCTACGAGCAGTACTTC. The V gene is TRBV7-2, the J gene TRBJ2-7; D is unresolved. The CDR3 sequence is 14 residues long. V gave up 3 bases and J gave up 0 bases, with 9 bases separating them. CDR1 is SGHTA and CDR2 is FQGNSA in the germline V gene. The full variable domain, its missing parts supplied by reference TRBV7-2 and TRBJ2-7, is GAGVSQSPSNKVTEKGKDVELRCDPISGHTALYWYRQSLGQGLEFLIYFQGNSAPDKSGLPSDRFSAERTGGSVSTLTIQRTQQEDSAVYLCASSFGASSYEQYFGPGTRLTVT.